Below are 19 T cell receptor beta chains sequenced from a single sample in a study of blood T cell repertoires in COVID-19. Repertoires were generated with immunoSEQ multiplex PCR, while TCRdb's copy carries only in-frame clones and drops some. The repertoire holds under 350,000 clones, with around 89% as singletons. The material sequenced was peripheral blood. The receptors here all came from a man between 35 and 55 years old with acute or convalescent COVID-19.

J is TRBJ1-1 and V is TRBV7-9; D not resolved. Germline V CDR1 and CDR2: SEHNR, FQNEAQ (reference sequence). This CDR3 region has 14 residues. The V end lost 5 bases, the J end lost 6 bases, and 16 bases lay between the germline ends. CDR3 sequence: CASSAFRGNPEAFF. As DNA, the CDR3 is TGTGCCAGCAGCGCCTTTCGGGGAAACCCTGAAGCTTTCTTT.

This chain links TRBV7-2 with TRBJ1-2; 7 bases match TRBD1. Trimming removed 5 bases from V and 8 bases from J; junction bases left unmatched: 20. This CDR3 comprises 17 residues. Germline V lookup: CDR1 SGHTA, CDR2 FQGNSA. CDR3 sequence: CASSPTGQEGLIGGYTF. CDR3 DNA sequence: TGTGCCAGCAGCCCCACCGGACAGGAGGGCCTTATAGGGGGCTACACCTTC.

V and J are TRBV19 and TRBJ1-5, with a weak D call TRBD1 (5 bases). CDR3 length: 16 amino acids. Deletions cut 7 bases from V and 5 bases from J, with 21 bases between. Germline CDR1 is LNHDA and CDR2 is SQIVND (reference sequence). Here the CDR3 DNA reads TGTGCCAGTACCTCCTGGGCCGGGGGGGACTATCAGCCCCAGCATTTT. The encoded protein is CASTSWAGGDYQPQHF.

The chain has TRBV5-5 and TRBJ2-7; TRBD2 might be the D (6 bases). The germline gives CDR1 SGHKS, CDR2 YYEKEE (reference sequence). The CDR3 sequence is 15 residues long. The ends were cut back, 3 bases at V and 4 bases at J, with 17 bases in the middle. The CDR3 region is CASSSYPGLQYEQYF. CDR3 nucleotide sequence: TGTGCCAGCAGCTCCTACCCGGGACTCCAGTACGAGCAGTACTTC.

This clone was counted a single time. Other DNA sequences from this sample encode an identical CDR3 as well. This sequence joins TRBV2 and TRBJ2-7; 7 bases fit TRBD2. This CDR3 is 11 amino acids long. V was pared by 7 bases and J by 7 bases, with 4 bases of the junction left unmatched. Germline CDR1 SNHLY, CDR2 FYNNEI. In DNA, the CDR3 is TGTGCCAGCACTCTGGGGGGGGAGCAGTACTTC. It translates to CASTLGGEQYF.

This clone has a single count. The CDR3 nucleotides read TGTGCCAGCAGCTTAGCCTTAGCGGGGGGACCAAACAATGAGCAGTTCTTC. Protein: CASSLALAGGPNNEQFF. J is TRBJ2-1 and V is TRBV11-2; TRBD2 agrees at 10 bases. Germline assignment: CDR1 SGHAT and CDR2 FQNNGV. This CDR3 has 17 amino acids. Trimming took 1 base from V and 5 from J; bases not matched to a gene: 8.

This sequence joins TRBV6-4 and TRBJ2-6, with 9 nucleotides matching TRBD1. The V segment lost 5 bases and the J segment 5 bases; nucleotides outside the gene matches: 10. Germline V lookup: CDR1 MRHNA, CDR2 SNTAGT. The CDR3 runs to 17 residues. The CDR3: CASSPGDGQGRANVLTF. CDR3 nucleotides: TGTGCCAGCAGTCCCGGAGACGGACAGGGGAGGGCCAACGTCCTGACTTTC.

The rearrangement links TRBV5-4 to TRBJ1-2; D is undetermined. Germline values: CDR1 SGHNT, CDR2 YYREEE (reference sequence). The CDR3 is made up of 15 amino acids. Trimming cost V 5 bases and J 4 bases, with 18 bases left between them. The CDR3 is CASSSAAPGSYGYTF. CDR3 bases: TGTGCCAGCAGTTCGGCGGCTCCTGGAAGCTATGGCTACACCTTC.

The V and J genes are TRBV30 and TRBJ2-6, with D perhaps matching TRBD2 (5 bases). The CDR3 sequence is 15 residues long. From germline, CDR1 is GTSNPN and CDR2 SVGIG (reference sequence). The ends were cut back, 2 bases at V and 5 bases at J, with 13 bases in the middle. The CDR3 DNA is TGTGCCTGGAGTAAGAGCGGCCTCTGGGCCAACGTCCTGACTTTC. Its protein product is CAWSKSGLWANVLTF.

This chain connects TRBV5-1 to TRBJ1-2; a weak D match, TRBD1 (6 bases). Germline lookup yields CDR1 SGHRS and CDR2 YFSETQ. The CDR3 runs to 14 residues. The V end was cut by 5 bases, the J end by 4 bases, with 15 bases between. In nucleotides, the CDR3 is TGCGCCAGCAGACGGGACAACTCGGCCTATGGCTACACCTTC. Encoded protein: CASRRDNSAYGYTF.

The chain combines TRBV30 with TRBJ1-5; tentatively, D is TRBD1 (6 bases). CDR3 length equals 13 residues. V was trimmed by 2 bases and J by 3 bases, leaving 8 bases between them. The germline gives CDR1 GTSNPN, CDR2 SVGIG (reference sequence). This CDR3 reads CAWSTGINQPQHF. DNA of the CDR3: TGTGCCTGGAGTACAGGGATCAATCAGCCCCAGCATTTT.

This chain links TRBV19 with TRBJ2-7; TRBD2 is a possible D gene (6 bases). V lost 10 bases to trimming and J lost 7 bases, with 23 bases between them. Germline V gene sequence: CDR1 LNHDA, CDR2 SQIVND (reference sequence). The CDR3 covers 14 residues. As DNA, the CDR3 is TGTGCCACCCCACTAGCAGGCGTCTTGATAGAGCAGTACTTC. It translates to CATPLAGVLIEQYF.

This rearrangement joins TRBV20-1 to TRBJ1-1; D remains ambiguous. Germline lookup yields CDR1 DFQATT and CDR2 SNEGSKA (reference sequence). This CDR3 is 11 amino acids long. Trimming took 1 base from V and 10 from J, leaving 10 bases between them. The CDR3 spells CSARADSGAFF. The CDR3 DNA reads as TGCAGTGCTAGAGCAGATAGCGGAGCTTTCTTT.

The chain combines TRBV24-1 with TRBJ2-3; perhaps TRBD1 as D (5 bases). The ends were cut back, 7 bases at V and 2 bases at J, with 9 bases in the middle. There are 13 residues in the CDR3. Germline lookup yields CDR1 KGHDR and CDR2 SFDVKD. CDR3 nucleotide sequence: TGTGCCACCAGGGACACCCTCACAGATACGCAGTATTTT. Translating it yields CATRDTLTDTQYF.

The CDR3 DNA reads TGTGCCAGCAGCCTAGCGGGGGGACCCTACAATGAGCAGTTCTTC. Translating it yields CASSLAGGPYNEQFF. The rearrangement joins TRBV6-2 or TRBV6-3 to TRBJ2-1, with TRBD2 identical over 11 bases. CDR3 length equals 15 residues. The V and J ends lost 6 bases and 2 bases, in that order; junction bases with no gene match: 3. Germline CDR1 and CDR2: MNHEY and SVGEGT.

This chain connects TRBV12-5 to TRBJ2-7; TRBD2 agrees at 10 bases. V lost 3 bases and J lost 2; bases outside the gene matches: 7. The CDR3 contains 16 residues. In germline, CDR1 is LGHNT, CDR2 FRNRAP. The CDR3 nucleotides are TGTGCTAGTGGTTTTTTTAGGACTAGCGGAACCTACGAGCAGTACTTC. It encodes CASGFFRTSGTYEQYF. Combining the CDR3 with reference TRBV12-5 and TRBJ2-7 gives the whole variable domain DARVTQTPRHKVTEMGQEVTMRCQPILGHNTVFWYRQTMMQGLELLAYFRNRAPLDDSGMPKDRFSAEMPDATLATLKIQPSEPRDSAVYFCASGFFRTSGTYEQYFGPGTRLTVT.

V and J are TRBV24-1 and TRBJ1-1; D gene unclear. This CDR3 region has 13 residues. CDR1 is KGHDR and CDR2 is SFDVKD in the germline V gene. V lost 9 bases and J 2 bases, leaving 12 bases between the germline ends. This chain's CDR3 is CATQREGNTEAFF. As DNA, the CDR3 is TGTGCCACCCAAAGGGAGGGAAACACTGAAGCTTTCTTT.

The CDR3, as DNA: TGTGCCAGCAGCTCCCAGGGGAACTATGGCTACACCTTC. Its protein is CASSSQGNYGYTF. V gene TRBV7-3 combines with J gene TRBJ1-2; the D gene is possibly TRBD1 (6 bases). CDR3 length equals 13 residues. Germline assignment: CDR1 SGHTA and CDR2 FQGTGA. V lost 4 bases, J lost 2 bases, and 8 bases lay in between.

This clone was seen once. The CDR3 region is CASSSDRFRFEQYF. For the CDR3, the DNA is TGCGCCAGCAGCTCAGACAGGTTCCGCTTTGAGCAGTACTTC. The chain employs TRBV5-1 and TRBJ2-7; maybe TRBD1 (6 bases). V lost 3 bases and J lost 7, with 17 bases in between. Germline loops: CDR1 SGHRS, CDR2 YFSETQ. The CDR3 extends over 14 amino acids.